Sequencing of this T cell receptor beta chain was carried out in a study of T cells in Graves' hyperthyroidism and ophthalmopathy. On the study more broadly: Before treatment of any kind, peripheral blood was taken at initial diagnosis.

This clonotype was found many times. Germline loops: CDR1 LGHDT, CDR2 YNNKEL (reference sequence). This CDR3 has 19 residues. Unmatched junction bases numbered 11, after V lost 0 bases and J lost 1 base. RNA transcripts served as the template for amplifying TCR beta CDR3 regions. First-round RT-PCR of the TCR CDR3 relied on the HTBI primer set. Via MiXCR, TCRdb re-called the multiplex PCR reads, giving one row per CDR3 protein. The profile covers approximately 600,000 distinct CDR3 sequences, with 14% appearing a single time and roughly 6.9% taken by the ten largest. Not enrolled were patients with uncontrolled infection, other autoimmune disease, pregnancy or lactation.

V and J are TRBV3-1 and TRBJ1-4; 7 bases are a match to TRBD1. The specimen was blood. The sequence was collected from a woman between 18 and 30 years old with Graves' ophthalmopathy. Here the CDR3 reads CASSQEWTGPTLTNEKLFF. CDR3 nucleotide sequence: TGTGCCAGCAGCCAAGAATGGACAGGACCAACCCTAACTAATGAAAAACTGTTTTTT.